Following are 25 T cell receptor beta chains from one sample sequenced in a study of blood T cell repertoires in COVID-19. Profiling relied on immunoSEQ multiplex PCR, and the TCRdb table lists in-frame clones only, not all of them. The data show 120,000 to 150,000 clones, less than 85% seen once. The sequenced sample was PBMCs or T cells enriched from blood (not recorded which). These TCRs come from a woman between 18 and 29 years old who had been exposed to COVID-19.

The gene calls are TRBV18 and TRBJ2-5; the D gene is possibly TRBD2 (5 bases). The CDR3 is 14 amino acids. Trimming took 3 bases from V and 5 from J, leaving 13 bases between them. The germline CDR1 and CDR2 sequences are KGHSH and LQKENI. CDR3 region: CASSPPARVETQYF. CDR3 nucleotides: TGTGCCAGCTCACCGCCGGCGAGGGTGGAGACCCAGTACTTC.

J is TRBJ1-5 and V is TRBV7-8; 8 bases align to TRBD1. The CDR3 has 17 residues. CDR1 and CDR2 (germline): SGHVS, FQNEAQ. Trimming at V came to 1 base and at J to 2 bases, leaving 7 bases not matched to a gene. In DNA form, the CDR3 reads TGTGCCAGCAGCTTAGGAAGACAGGGGAGGGGCAATCAGCCCCAGCATTTT. Its protein product is CASSLGRQGRGNQPQHF.

This rearrangement joins TRBV6-5 to TRBJ1-2; tentative D call: TRBD1 (6 bases). V was cut by 10 bases and J by 0 bases, with 12 bases left in between. The CDR3 consists of 13 residues. Germline V gene lookup returns CDR1 MNHEY and CDR2 SVGAGI. The CDR3 protein is CATWTAANYGYTF. The CDR3 DNA is TGTGCCACCTGGACAGCTGCTAACTATGGCTACACCTTC.

This rearrangement joins TRBV7-6 to TRBJ2-1; 9 positions agree with TRBD2. V shed 5 bases, J shed 8 bases, and the junction held 10 bases outside the gene matches. The CDR3 sequence is 15 residues long. The germline CDR1 and CDR2 sequences are SGHVS and FNYEAQ. The CDR3 sequence: CASSQLAGSDDEQFF. CDR3 DNA sequence: TGTGCCAGCAGCCAACTAGCGGGTAGTGACGATGAGCAGTTCTTC.

The CDR3 sequence is CASSRTGQGDGTEAFF. The CDR3 DNA is TGCGCCAGCAGCCGAACGGGACAGGGGGATGGCACTGAAGCTTTCTTT. The chain employs TRBV5-1 and TRBJ1-1; 11 bases are shared with TRBD1. The junction had 9 bases not matched to a gene; V was cut back by 4 bases and J by 4 bases. CDR3 size: 16 residues. The V gene's germline CDR1 is SGHRS and CDR2 YFSETQ.

This clone was observed a few times. The chain combines TRBV7-8 with TRBJ1-5, with TRBD1 as a possible D gene (5 bases). Germline CDR1 SGHVS, CDR2 FQNEAQ. Trimming left V 0 bases short and J 7 bases short, with 13 bases between. This CDR3 region has 15 residues. The CDR3 here is CASSLAAPGNQPQHF. The CDR3 DNA follows: TGTGCCAGCAGCTTAGCAGCTCCAGGGAACCAGCCCCAGCATTTT.

In DNA, the CDR3 is TGCGCCAGCAGCTTAGGGACTAGCGGGATCGCAGATACGCAGTATTTT. This translates into CASSLGTSGIADTQYF. The V and J genes are TRBV5-1 and TRBJ2-3; 13 bases align to TRBD2. Trimming at V came to 2 bases and at J to 4 bases, leaving 4 bases not matched to a gene. This CDR3 is built from 16 residues. Germline CDR1 is SGHRS and CDR2 is YFSETQ.

A word on this clone: At one end, the junction sequence differs from germline, possibly due to a read error. The gene calls are TRBV6-2 or TRBV6-3 and TRBJ2-7; 11 bases agree with TRBD2. Germline V gene lookup returns CDR1 MNHEY and CDR2 SVGEGT. The CDR3 covers 17 residues. As DNA, the CDR3 is TGTACCAGCAGTTACTCCAGGACTAGCGGGCTATCCTACGAGCAGTACTTC. This gives the protein CTSSYSRTSGLSYEQYF.

The V call is TRBV4-2, the J call TRBJ1-1, with 7 bases that match TRBD1. The CDR3 spans 15 residues. J was trimmed by 2 bases and V by 1 base; bases with no gene match: 4. The germline gives CDR1 LGHNA, CDR2 YNFKEQ. The CDR3 region has the DNA TGTGCCAGCAGCCAAGGGACAGGACCAAACACTGAAGCTTTCTTT. Its translation: CASSQGTGPNTEAFF.

The chain has TRBV12-3 or TRBV12-4 and TRBJ2-7; TRBD1 matches at 7 bases. After removal of 6 bases from V and 3 bases from J, the junction contained 5 bases not matched to a gene. The CDR3 has 13 amino acids. Here the CDR3 reads CASRTGTDYEQYF. CDR3 nucleotides: TGTGCCAGCAGAACCGGGACAGACTACGAGCAGTACTTC.

This rearrangement joins TRBV5-1 to TRBJ2-5, with 11 bases lining up with TRBD2. Unmatched junction bases numbered 9, after V lost 4 bases and J lost 7 bases. The CDR3 is 15 amino acids. Germline CDR1 reads SGHRS; CDR2 reads YFSETQ. CDR3 nucleotides: TGCGCCAGCAGCCCCACTAGCGGGAGTATACTGACCCAGTACTTC. Protein product: CASSPTSGSILTQYF. Filled out from reference TRBV5-1 and TRBJ2-5, the complete variable domain reads KAGVTQTPRYLIKTRGQQVTLSCSPISGHRSVSWYQQTPGQGLQFLFEYFSETQRNKGNFPGRFSGRQFSNSRSEMNVSTLELGDSALYLCASSPTSGSILTQYFGPGTRLLVL.

The chain carries TRBV4-1 and TRBJ1-2; D may be TRBD1 (5 bases). V lost 3 bases to trimming and J lost 2 bases, with 10 bases between them. Germline-derived CDR1 and CDR2 are MGHRA and YSYEKL. This CDR3 is 14 amino acids long. The CDR3 DNA reads as TGCGCCAGCAGCCATATACAGGAAAACTATGGCTACACCTTC. It is translated as CASSHIQENYGYTF.

The chain couples TRBV27 to TRBJ1-1; D not certain. The germline V gene has CDR1 MNHEY and CDR2 SMNVEV (reference sequence). CDR3 length equals 15 residues. V was clipped by 5 bases and J by 6 bases, with 19 bases between them. DNA of the CDR3: TGTGCCAGCAGTCCACTGACACTCAGGAGGGCTGAAGCTTTCTTT. Translated, it gives CASSPLTLRRAEAFF.

CDR3 in amino acids: CASSVGVGGYGYTF. The DNA for the CDR3 is TGTGCCAGCAGCGTAGGCGTAGGGGGTTATGGCTACACCTTC. This sequence joins TRBV9 and TRBJ1-2; D might be TRBD1 (6 bases). CDR1 SGDLS and CDR2 YYNGEE come from the germline V gene. The V end lost 0 bases, the J end lost 5 bases, and 11 bases lay between the germline ends. The CDR3 length is 14 residues.

The chain couples TRBV28 to TRBJ1-2, with no clear D. Germline V gene data show CDR1 as MDHEN and CDR2 as SYDVKM. This CDR3 comprises 15 residues. With 2 bases removed from V and 2 bases from J, the gap between germline ends came to 12 bases. For the CDR3, the DNA is TGTGCCAGCAGTTTAATGCCGGAGTCGAACTATGGCTACACCTTC. Amino acids: CASSLMPESNYGYTF.

V and J are TRBV12-3 or TRBV12-4 and TRBJ1-2, with no clear D. Trimming took 6 bases from V and 2 from J, leaving 10 bases between them. The CDR3 runs to 13 residues. The CDR3 here is CASSAGENYGYTF. In DNA, the CDR3 is TGTGCCAGCAGCGCCGGGGAAAACTATGGCTACACCTTC.

V gene TRBV7-8 combines with J gene TRBJ1-6; D may be TRBD1 (6 bases). In germline, CDR1 is SGHVS, CDR2 FQNEAQ. CDR3 size: 16 residues. Deletions cut 5 bases from V and 0 bases from J, with 11 bases between. CDR3 DNA sequence: TGTGCCAGCAGCATAACAGGGAGCTCCTATAATTCACCCCTCCACTTT. Its protein is CASSITGSSYNSPLHF.

CDR3 nucleotide sequence: TGTGCCAGCAGCCACCGGCAGGGTATCAATGAGCAGTTCTTC. Amino acid sequence: CASSHRQGINEQFF. V gene TRBV7-9 combines with J gene TRBJ2-1, with a possible D match to TRBD1 (5 bases). This CDR3 is 14 amino acids long. V was clipped by 5 bases and J by 6 bases, with 14 bases between them. CDR1 and CDR2 (germline): SEHNR, FQNEAQ (reference sequence).

J is TRBJ1-5 and V is TRBV25-1; 7 bases fit TRBD1. The CDR3 contains 14 residues. Per the germline V gene, CDR1 is MGHDK and CDR2 is SYGVNS. The V segment lost 4 bases and the J segment 6 bases; nucleotides outside the gene matches: 6. The CDR3 nucleotides read TGTGCCAGCAGTGGGGGACAGCTGCGTCAGCCCCAGCATTTT. Its protein product is CASSGGQLRQPQHF.

The V call is TRBV15, the J call TRBJ1-5; D remains ambiguous. The CDR3 covers 13 residues. Trimming removed 0 bases from V and 3 bases from J, with 3 bases in between. Germline lookup yields CDR1 LNHNV and CDR2 YYDKDF (reference sequence). CDR3 protein: CATSRDHNQPQHF. The CDR3 nucleotides are TGTGCCACCAGCAGAGATCACAATCAGCCCCAGCATTTT.

This rearrangement joins TRBV7-6 to TRBJ2-1, with no clear D. Germline loops: CDR1 SGHVS, CDR2 FNYEAQ. Trimming took 3 bases from V and 7 from J, leaving 4 bases between them. CDR3 length equals 11 residues. DNA of the CDR3: TGTGCCAGCAGCTTGACAAATGAGCAGTTCTTC. It translates to CASSLTNEQFF.

V gene TRBV5-4 combines with J gene TRBJ2-5; 9 nucleotides align to TRBD1. J was trimmed by 2 bases and V by 4 bases; bases with no gene match: 9. CDR1 SGHNT and CDR2 YYREEE come from the germline V gene (reference sequence). The CDR3 extends over 16 amino acids. The CDR3 is CASSPGGQGKQETQYF. The CDR3 DNA follows: TGTGCCAGCAGCCCGGGGGGACAGGGAAAACAAGAGACCCAGTACTTC.

The V gene is TRBV11-2, the J gene TRBJ1-3; D unresolved. CDR3 size: 12 residues. Trimming shortened V by 5 bases and J by 5 bases, and 7 bases separated the two germline ends. In germline, CDR1 is SGHAT, CDR2 FQNNGV. CDR3 region: CASSQQRNTIYF. The CDR3 DNA reads as TGTGCCAGCAGCCAACAAAGAAACACCATATATTTT.

The genes are TRBV7-8 and TRBJ2-7; D is perhaps TRBD1 (6 bases). Germline values: CDR1 SGHVS, CDR2 FQNEAQ. Trimming shortened V by 5 bases and J by 4 bases, and 9 bases separated the two germline ends. The CDR3 spans 12 residues. The CDR3 coding sequence is TGTGCCAGCAGCCTAAGGGGGTACGAGCAGTACTTC. Translating it yields CASSLRGYEQYF. Together with reference TRBV7-8 and TRBJ2-7, the CDR3 gives the full variable domain: GAGVSQSPRYKVAKRGQDVALRCDPISGHVSLFWYQQALGQGPEFLTYFQNEAQLDKSGLPSDRFFAERPEGSVSTLKIQRTQQEDSAVYLCASSLRGYEQYFGPGTRLTVT.

This clone was seen more than once but under ten times. The rearrangement uses TRBV19 and TRBJ1-3; 7 nucleotides line up with TRBD1. The junction had 7 bases not matched to a gene; V was cut back by 7 bases and J by 4 bases. The CDR3 is made up of 14 amino acids. CDR1 is LNHDA, CDR2 SQIVND, per germline (reference sequence). The CDR3 DNA reads TGTGCCAGTAAAGGCCAGGGGGTCGGAAACACCATATATTTT. Translated, it gives CASKGQGVGNTIYF.